The sequence of this T cell receptor beta chain was determined in a study of T-cell reconstitution after alpha-beta-depleted transplantation in children. Findings of the study overall: Reports say that about two months after transplant, the alpha-beta T cells came out of several hundred graft clones that had expanded.

During its preparation, the TCRbeta library received unique molecular identifiers. TCRdb reprocessed the PCR reads via MiXCR and lists one record per CDR3 protein. This table has fewer than 550,000 distinct CDR3 sequences, about 10% appearing once. In its sample, this clonotype was seen many times. Its target is not known. Looked up from germline, CDR1 is SGHTA and CDR2 is FQGNSA. After removal of 1 base from V and 3 bases from J, the junction contained 8 bases not matched to a gene. The CDR3 consists of 16 residues. The receptor comes from a child under 10 years old with inherited bone marrow failure, due to receive a stem cell transplant. The chain recombines TRBV7-2 with TRBJ2-5; the match to TRBD1 covers 7 bases. Sample: PBMCs, taken before TCRalphabeta/CD19-depleted stem cell transplant. The CDR3 region is CASSLGPGRGKETQYF. Written as DNA, the CDR3 is TGTGCCAGCAGCTTAGGGCCGGGCAGGGGGAAAGAGACCCAGTACTTC.